This is a list of T cell receptor beta chains from one sample in a study of regulatory T cells in long-lasting Graves disease. TCRdb ran MiXCR on the multiplex PCR reads and lists one entry per CDR3 protein. The sample consists of roughly 700,000 distinct CDR3 sequences, approximately 31% of them appearing once. Sequences were derived from peripheral blood mononuclear cells (PBMCs), sampled when the disease was refractory, from a patient treated with antithyroid drugs. These receptors were collected from a female donor with Graves disease. Both conserved end residues are part of each CDR3. A D gene is named only where the DNA matches it firmly. Size values are once, few and many counts, or a class for expanded clones, and some rows have none.

d_call	clone_size	v_call	j_call	cdr3_nt	cdr3_aa
TRBD1	-	TRBV5-4	TRBJ1-5	TGTGCCAGCAGCTTGGGGCGACAGGGACCCCAGCATTTT	CASSLGRQGPQHF
-	few	TRBV30	TRBJ1-5	TGTGCCTGGAGGGGCGGCCTCTCTCAGCCCCAGCATTTT	CAWRGGLSQPQHF
TRBD1	-	TRBV2	TRBJ1-1	TGTGCCAGCAGTCAGACAGGGGTTGGGGCTTTCTTT	CASSQTGVGAFF
-	-	TRBV10-3	TRBJ2-2	TGTGCCATCTCCATAGCGGCGGGCCTCGACGGGGAGCTGTTTTTT	CAISIAAGLDGELFF
-	few	TRBV28	TRBJ2-6	TGTGCCAGCAGCTACCGGCAGGCCCTCTCTGGGGCCAACGTCCTGACTTTC	CASSYRQALSGANVLTF
-	-	TRBV20-1	TRBJ1-5	TGCAGTGCTATTCGACAGGAACGGGCTAGCAATCAGCCCCAGCATTTT	CSAIRQERASNQPQHF
TRBD1	-	TRBV9	TRBJ2-7	TGTGCCAGCAGCGCCGGGACAGAATACGAGCAGTACTTC	CASSAGTEYEQYF
-	few	TRBV5-1	TRBJ1-5	TGCGCCAGCAGCTTGGCAGTGGGGGGCAATCAGCCCCAGCATTTT	CASSLAVGGNQPQHF
-	-	TRBV2	TRBJ2-2	TGTGCCAGCAGTGAAGGGCTCGGGGCCGGGGAGCTGTTTTTT	CASSEGLGAGELFF
-	few	TRBV9	TRBJ2-3	TGTGCCAGCAGCGTAGGACCCAGGGATACGCAGTATTTT	CASSVGPRDTQYF
-	-	TRBV20-1	TRBJ1-1	TGCAGTGCCCCTAGGCCGGACACTGAAGCTTTCTTT	CSAPRPDTEAFF
-	many	TRBV12-3/TRBV12-4	TRBJ2-7	TGTGCCAGCAGTACCGGACGTAGACTCTCCTACGAGCAGTACTTC	CASSTGRRLSYEQYF
TRBD2	few	TRBV28	TRBJ2-2	TGTGCCAGCGGGGAGGGCCGCACCGACACCGGGGAGCTGTTTTTT	CASGEGRTDTGELFF
-	-	TRBV11-2	TRBJ1-1	TGTGCCAGCAGCTTGGGGGCGAGCGGGGCTGAAGCTTTCTTT	CASSLGASGAEAFF
-	few	TRBV12-3/TRBV12-4	TRBJ2-7	TGTGCCAGCAGTCTCCCCACTGCGACAATCCACGAGCAGTACTTC	CASSLPTATIHEQYF
TRBD1	-	TRBV20-1	TRBJ1-5	TGCAGTGCTAGTCTACAGGGGATGAGGAGCAATCAGCCCCAGCATTTT	CSASLQGMRSNQPQHF
-	few	TRBV11-2	TRBJ1-1	TGTGCCAGCAGCTTAGAGTCAGTAAACACTGAAGCTTTCTTT	CASSLESVNTEAFF
-	many	TRBV12-3/TRBV12-4	TRBJ2-5	TGTGCCAGCCAAAGACGGGAAGAGACCCAGTACTTC	CASQRREETQYF
TRBD2	-	TRBV3-1	TRBJ2-7	TGTGCCAGCAGCCAAGGACTAGCGGGATACTCCTACGAGCAGTACTTC	CASSQGLAGYSYEQYF
-	-	TRBV3-1	TRBJ2-7	TGTGCCAGCAGCAAAGTAGTCGGCGAGCAGTACTTC	CASSKVVGEQYF
-	once	TRBV3-1	TRBJ2-7	TGTGCCAGCAGCACCCCGGGCTACGAGCAGTACTTC	CASSTPGYEQYF
TRBD1	many	TRBV11-2	TRBJ1-2	TGTGCCAGCAGCTTAGACAGGGGGCTAGGTGGCTACACCTTC	CASSLDRGLGGYTF
TRBD1	-	TRBV27	TRBJ1-2	TGTGCCAGCAGTCGACAGGGTATGGTTCAGAGCTACACCTTC	CASSRQGMVQSYTF
TRBD1	-	TRBV20-1	TRBJ1-1	TGCAGTGCCCTTGGGGGCGGCAGGGGGACTGAAGCTTTCTTT	CSALGGGRGTEAFF
-	few	TRBV9	TRBJ2-1	TGTGCCAGCAGCGTACTGGCTAGCGACTCCTACAATGAGCAGTTCTTC	CASSVLASDSYNEQFF
-	many	TRBV11-2	TRBJ2-2	TGTGCCAGCAGCCCAGGCCTGAGGGGCACCGGGGAGCTGTTTTTT	CASSPGLRGTGELFF
TRBD1	-	TRBV20-1	TRBJ1-2	TGCAGTGCTAAAGACCCGGGACAGGGGGCCGGTGGCTGCACCTTC	CSAKDPGQGAGGCTF
-	-	TRBV2	TRBJ1-2	TGTGCCAGCAGTGAAGAGGGCAGCCCGGGCGGCTACACCTTC	CASSEEGSPGGYTF
TRBD2	-	TRBV28	TRBJ2-5	TGTGCCAGCAGTTTACCGCTTAGTGCGGGGGTGATCGAAGAGACCCAGTACTTC	CASSLPLSAGVIEETQYF
-	-	TRBV6-1	TRBJ1-1	TGTGCCAGCAGTGAGACTCCAGGGAGGCCGGGAGCTTTCTTT	CASSETPGRPGAFF
-	-	TRBV20-1	TRBJ1-1	TGCAGTGCTAGAGGCGCAGACATGAACACTGAAGCTTTCTTT	CSARGADMNTEAFF
-	few	TRBV19	TRBJ1-1	TGTGCCAGTAGTATCTACGGGCCGAACACTGAAGCTTTCTTT	CASSIYGPNTEAFF
-	-	TRBV20-1	TRBJ2-5	TGCAGTGCTAGTTCTCGGGAGAAGACCCAGTACTTC	CSASSREKTQYF
-	few	TRBV6-1	TRBJ1-4	TGTGCCAGCAACCCATTGACAGGTGAAAAACTGTTTTTT	CASNPLTGEKLFF
-	once	TRBV10-3	TRBJ1-1	TGTGCCATCAGTGAGGGTGGCCTTGGGAGGGTCGGGGACACTGAAGCTTTCTTT	CAISEGGLGRVGDTEAFF
-	-	TRBV7-2	TRBJ2-1	TGTGCCAGCAGCGACAGACGGGGAGCGAATGAGCAGTTCTTC	CASSDRRGANEQFF
-	few	TRBV6-5	TRBJ2-2	TGTGCCAGCAGTTACGCCAAAGAAACCGGGGAGCTGTTTTTT	CASSYAKETGELFF
-	few	TRBV19	TRBJ2-5	TGTGCCAGTAGTTCCCAATGGGGTCGAGAGACCCAGTACTTC	CASSSQWGRETQYF
TRBD1	-	TRBV18	TRBJ1-2	TGTGCCAGCTCAACAGGGGGCGACTATGGCTACACCTTC	CASSTGGDYGYTF
-	-	TRBV20-1	TRBJ1-1	TGCAGTGCTAGCTACCGGGAGGGGGTAAAAGCTTTCTTT	CSASYREGVKAFF
TRBD2	-	TRBV7-9	TRBJ2-7	TGTGCCAGCAGCTTCTCCGGGACTAGCGCGACCTACGAGCAGTACTTC	CASSFSGTSATYEQYF
-	many	TRBV6-1	TRBJ1-2	TGTGCCAGCAGTGAAGCGCTTGGGAACTATGGCTACACCTTC	CASSEALGNYGYTF
-	once	TRBV5-5	TRBJ1-1	TGTGCCAGCAGGCAGGGGTCCTCGAACACTGAAGCTTTCTTT	CASRQGSSNTEAFF
-	-	TRBV14	TRBJ2-3	TGTGCCAGCAGCCAGGTGGAGAGGCCGTCCACAGATACGCAGTATTTT	CASSQVERPSTDTQYF
-	-	TRBV12-3/TRBV12-4	TRBJ1-1	TGTGCCAGCAGGCGACCCAACCCTGAAGCTTTCTTT	CASRRPNPEAFF
-	-	TRBV12-3/TRBV12-4	TRBJ2-7	TGTGCCAGCGCCGGTCGGGAGACCGAGCAGTACTTC	CASAGRETEQYF
-	-	TRBV7-6	TRBJ2-7	TGTGCCAGCAGCTTAGAGACCAACTCCTACGAGCAGTACTTC	CASSLETNSYEQYF
-	-	TRBV5-1	TRBJ1-2	TGCGCCAGCAGTTCACGGTGGGACACTGGCTATGGCTACACCTTC	CASSSRWDTGYGYTF
TRBD1	-	TRBV20-1	TRBJ1-3	TGCAGTGCCGGGACAGTCAGCGGAAACACCATATATTTT	CSAGTVSGNTIYF
-	-	TRBV30	TRBJ1-2	TGTGCCTGGAGTGTTGAGGCGGGGGGGGGCTACACCTTC	CAWSVEAGGGYTF
-	few	TRBV13	TRBJ2-7	TGTGCCAGCAGCCCACACGGGGCCGGAGGCTCCTACGAGCAGTACTTC	CASSPHGAGGSYEQYF
TRBD2	once	TRBV6-5	TRBJ2-1	TGTGCCAGCAGTTACGGGCTAGCGGGGTACAATGAGCAGTTCTTC	CASSYGLAGYNEQFF
-	many	TRBV28	TRBJ1-2	TGTGCCAGCAGTTTCCGTCCACCCAAAGGGGGGAACTATGGCTACACCTTC	CASSFRPPKGGNYGYTF